This is a list of T cell receptor beta chains from one sample in a study of human T cells and chemical hapten exposure. A single record per CDR3 protein comes from TCRdb applying MiXCR to the RACE reads. The sample yields under 150,000 distinct CDR3 sequences, around 10% seen once. This material consisted of whole blood, taken in connection with sensitization to the hapten diphenylcyclopropenone (DPC). The receptor set was obtained from a woman aged 45-59 years with alopecia areata. Some clones in this sample may be carry-over from other donors' samples. CDR3s include the opening cysteine and the closing phenylalanine or tryptophan. Size is stated for part of the rows, as once, few or many counts, or as a class when the clone is expanded.

cdr3_length j_call clone_size v_call cdr3_aa
14 TRBJ2-3 many TRBV29-1 CSVVGRGATDTQYF
12 TRBJ1-1 many TRBV7-2 CASSLVWDRAFF
17 TRBJ2-5 . TRBV5-1 CASSLTSGRATKGTQYF
13 TRBJ2-5 . TRBV28 CASSRLWGETQYF
14 TRBJ1-5 few TRBV28 CASNDRGGNQPQHF
16 TRBJ1-4 . TRBV6-4 CASSPQGLATNEKLFF
17 TRBJ2-2 few TRBV3-1 CASSLTGGSMNTGELFF
11 TRBJ2-7 few TRBV28 CASSFTVEQYF
14 TRBJ1-6 few TRBV5-4 CASSFPGGLSPLHF
12 TRBJ2-5 many TRBV29-1 CSVEGGRETQYF
12 TRBJ1-6 . TRBV28 CASSTPGLGLGF
15 TRBJ1-6 . TRBV12-3/TRBV12-4 CASRLRQGANSPLHF
18 TRBJ1-3 many TRBV6-5 CASSYSSGTVPSGNTIYF
17 TRBJ2-1 . TRBV14 CASSQDWGAGVYNEQFF
13 TRBJ1-1 . TRBV4-2 CASSQVGYTEAFF
13 TRBJ1-1 . TRBV6-2/TRBV6-3 CASSYSAQGVAFF
16 TRBJ2-1 . TRBV5-1 CASSFAEESSYNEQFF
13 TRBJ1-2 . TRBV10-1 CASSQDRNYGYTF
16 TRBJ2-2 many TRBV5-8 CASSLSGTSNTGELFF
15 TRBJ1-1 . TRBV4-1 CASSPSTAEGTEAFF
15 TRBJ2-2 many TRBV7-9 CASSSTGHRTGELFF
12 TRBJ2-5 few TRBV29-1 CSGGQEQETQYF
16 TRBJ2-1 . TRBV12-3/TRBV12-4 CASSTTLLAAYNEQFF
16 TRBJ2-7 . TRBV18 CASSPPGQGLTYGQYF
13 TRBJ1-1 . TRBV4-1 CASRRGVNTEAFF
11 TRBJ1-2 many TRBV12-3/TRBV12-4 CATSNSWGYTF